The source of this TCR beta chain is a study of CD8+ T cells in alopecia areata. Study context: Those patients who were treated received oral tofacitinib, which was given at 5 to 10 mg twice daily for moderate-to-severe alopecia areata.

The treatment denotes: oral pan-JAK inhibitor, 5-10 mg twice daily. Alopecia areata patients had lesional scalp punch biopsies and peripheral blood taken from them. With 6 bases clipped from V and 3 bases from J, the junction kept 5 bases outside the gene matches. The CDR3 spans 13 residues. Germline CDR1 MNHNY, CDR2 SVGAGI (reference sequence). Findings and caveats of the study: Scalp clonality, along with expanded CD8+ clones among the top 100, was significantly decreased by tofacitinib.

On this clone itself: What it binds is not known.

Sequencing templates came from extracted RNA that was reverse transcribed into cDNA. Profiled with immunoSEQ multiplex PCR; TCRdb holds only in-frame clones, not every one. The profile shows about 190,000 clones, about three fifths of them singletons. The TCR originated in a human donor with alopecia areata. J is TRBJ2-7 and V is TRBV6-6; TRBD1 agrees at 7 bases. The specimen was CD4+ T cells sorted from blood, collected at week 4, from a patient treated with tofacitinib. In DNA form, the CDR3 reads TGTGCCAGCAGCCTGGGACAGAGCTACGAGCAGTACTTC. Translated, it gives CASSLGQSYEQYF.